The rows below give T cell receptor beta chains drawn from one sample of a study of blood T cell repertoires in COVID-19. This table comes from immunoSEQ multiplex PCR, and its TCRdb copy is limited to in-frame clones, with some not included. The data contain nearly 60,000 clones, almost 90% of them singletons. Input material: peripheral blood. These receptors were obtained from a man aged 60-69 years with active COVID-19. The CDR3 runs from the conserved cysteine through the conserved F or W. The order of the fields is V gene, J gene, CDR3 protein.

TRBV7-9	TRBJ2-2	CASSVPTGQGRTGELFF
TRBV19	TRBJ1-5	CASSIASQGWNNQPQHF
TRBV30	TRBJ1-6	CAWEHGRTHGGSSYNSPLHF
TRBV27	TRBJ2-7	CASSLSYGDYYEQYF
TRBV6-5	TRBJ1-1	CASSYATVNTEAFF
TRBV12-2	TRBJ1-2	CARAGGGYTF
TRBV6-5	TRBJ1-5	CASRRDQPQHF
TRBV10-1	TRBJ1-1	CASTPGTLNTEAFF
TRBV7-9	TRBJ1-1	CASSFWQVEAFF
TRBV3-1/TRBV3-2	TRBJ2-5	CASSLGRGGQTQYF
TRBV7-3	TRBJ2-1	CASSAPGGAQFF
TRBV5-1	TRBJ2-5	CASSSARGGRQTQYF
TRBV5-6	TRBJ1-4	CASSLGRGKKLFF
TRBV7-9	TRBJ2-1	CASSLATSGRVNEQFF
TRBV30	TRBJ1-4	CAWREDSNEKLFF
TRBV29-1	TRBJ1-5	CSIREHGGQPQHF
TRBV30	TRBJ2-4	CAWSRIGTARSPIQYF
TRBV9	TRBJ1-5	CASSERGGNQPQHF
TRBV10-3	TRBJ2-1	CAISASSGDYNEQFF
TRBV19	TRBJ1-5	CASSKEPISNQPQHF
TRBV9	TRBJ2-7	CASSVGRDINSYEQYF
TRBV7-6	TRBJ2-5	CASSTRPRETQYF
TRBV6-2/TRBV6-3	TRBJ2-7	CASSPDPQGWGPVVEQYF
TRBV4-2	TRBJ2-5	CASSQTGVGETQYF
TRBV27	TRBJ1-4	CASKETGFPATNEKLFF
TRBV5-1	TRBJ2-7	CASSPTGLAGGQAYEQYF
TRBV28	TRBJ2-1	CASSLPERGFYNEQFF
TRBV14	TRBJ1-2	CASSQGGLNYGYTF
TRBV6-5	TRBJ1-4	CASRRGRGWEKLFF
TRBV7-8	TRBJ2-1	CASSFRGEQFF
TRBV19	TRBJ1-6	CASSATGVLNSPLHF
TRBV18	TRBJ2-1	CASSLGLSSYNEQFF
TRBV28	TRBJ1-4	CASSPPGTTMFKLFF
TRBV19	TRBJ1-1	CASSISTNTEAFF
TRBV2	TRBJ1-2	CASIYQGALGYTF
TRBV18	TRBJ2-3	CASSPRLAGGQYF
TRBV6-2/TRBV6-3	TRBJ1-5	CASSFDGAHSNQPQHF
TRBV6-1	TRBJ2-2	CASSEAWGLLNTGELFF
TRBV4-2	TRBJ2-3	CASSPRGLAGGQTDTQYF
TRBV12-3/TRBV12-4	TRBJ2-7	CASRTDSTYEQYF
TRBV6-5	TRBJ1-2	CASSPGTDGYTF
TRBV27	TRBJ1-1	CASSLAGRDTEAFF
TRBV6-5	TRBJ1-1	CASRRQGIAEAFF
TRBV7-2	TRBJ2-1	CASSSDSHPGSYNEQFF
TRBV4-3	TRBJ1-4	CASSQDGPGTNEKLFF
TRBV28	TRBJ2-4	CASSLVTGIAKNIQYF
TRBV6-5	TRBJ2-7	CASSYDSEYSYEQYF
TRBV5-1	TRBJ2-1	CASSLAGGQSYNEQFF
TRBV24-1	TRBJ2-1	CATSGRRNEQFF
TRBV4-1	TRBJ1-4	CASSQHRTGVSEKLFF
TRBV2	TRBJ2-5	CASRYAGETQYF
TRBV19	TRBJ1-3	CASSPQRSGNTIYF
TRBV5-1	TRBJ2-7	CASSLAGRVNEQYF
TRBV4-1	TRBJ2-3	CASSQDRPSGVIDTDTQYF
TRBV5-1	TRBJ2-7	CASSEVVGSSYEQYF
TRBV6-5	TRBJ1-4	CASSPQGARVEKLFF
TRBV6-5	TRBJ2-7	CASSYGTGDLYEQYF